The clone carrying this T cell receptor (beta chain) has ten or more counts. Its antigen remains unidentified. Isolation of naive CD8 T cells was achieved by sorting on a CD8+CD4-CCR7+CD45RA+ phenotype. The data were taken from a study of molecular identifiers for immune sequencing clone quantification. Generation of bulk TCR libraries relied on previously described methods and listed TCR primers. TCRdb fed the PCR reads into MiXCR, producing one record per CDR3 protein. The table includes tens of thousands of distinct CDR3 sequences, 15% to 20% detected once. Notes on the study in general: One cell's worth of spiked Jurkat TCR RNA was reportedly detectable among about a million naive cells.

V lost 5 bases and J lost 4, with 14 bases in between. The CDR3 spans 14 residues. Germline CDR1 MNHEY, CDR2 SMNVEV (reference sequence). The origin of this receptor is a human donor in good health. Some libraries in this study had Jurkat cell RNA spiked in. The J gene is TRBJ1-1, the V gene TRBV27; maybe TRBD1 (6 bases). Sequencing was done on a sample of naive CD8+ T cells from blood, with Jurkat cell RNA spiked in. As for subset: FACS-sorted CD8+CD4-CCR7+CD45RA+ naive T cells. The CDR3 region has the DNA TGTGCCAGCAGTCTCTCCTCAGGGGTCACTGAAGCTTTCTTT. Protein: CASSLSSGVTEAFF.